This T cell receptor beta chain was observed in a study of shared T cell receptors in the human thymus. Measured with immunoSEQ multiplex PCR; TCRdb has only the in-frame clones, and not every one. In the table there are about 730,000 clones, 80% to 90% of which are singletons. Germline V CDR1 and CDR2: PRHDT, FYEKMQ (reference sequence). The CDR3 extends over 17 amino acids. V lost 5 bases and J lost 0, with 17 bases in between. This sample also belongs to another study, concerning human thymus T cells. From that paper: Unrelated people showed highly overlapping thymic repertoires, related research reported.

Sequencing was done on a sample of thymocytes. This chain joins TRBV13 and TRBJ1-3, with a weak D call TRBD1 (5 bases). The sequence derives from a girl under three years old with a congenital heart defect. CDR3 sequence: CASSPRRDSSSGNTIYF. Written as DNA, the CDR3 is TGTGCCAGCAGCCCTCGTAGGGACTCCAGCTCTGGAAACACCATATATTTT.